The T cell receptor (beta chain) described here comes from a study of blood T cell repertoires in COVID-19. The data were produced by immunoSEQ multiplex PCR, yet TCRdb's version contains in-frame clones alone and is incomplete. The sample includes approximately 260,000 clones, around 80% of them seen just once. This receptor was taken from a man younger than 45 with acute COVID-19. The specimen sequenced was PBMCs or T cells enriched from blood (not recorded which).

The CDR3 sequence is CASSLASALSGNTIYF. The CDR3 DNA follows: TGCGCCAGCAGCTTGGCGAGCGCCCTCTCTGGAAACACCATATATTTT. The gene calls are TRBV5-1 and TRBJ1-3; no reliable D call. The CDR3 is made up of 16 amino acids. V was clipped by 0 bases and J by 0 bases, with 10 bases between them. Germline assignment: CDR1 SGHRS and CDR2 YFSETQ.